This T cell receptor (beta chain) was observed in a study of cytomegalovirus exposure and HLA in healthy donors. CDR3 length: 17 amino acids. The V end was cut by 0 bases, the J end by 1 base, with 15 bases between. Per germline, CDR1 SGHRS and CDR2 YFSETQ. Turning to this clone: Its antigen remains unknown.

Study-wide results and limits: In most subjects, TCR beta sequences reportedly gave accurate predictions of HLA-A and HLA-B alleles. The authors judged a highly shared variant cluster likely a sequencing artifact. Rare sequences made up most TCRs, while some public TCRs were found in many donors.

It was with 60 Vbeta and 13 Jbeta primers that the PCR ran. Only in-frame clones appear in the TCRdb table, and some are missing; sequencing was by immunoSEQ multiplex PCR. The sample holds 180,000 or so clones; around 80% are singletons and the top ten take around 1.4%. The sequence was collected from a girl aged 10 to 17 in good health and CMV-seropositive. The V gene is TRBV5-1, the J gene TRBJ2-3, with a tentative D call TRBD2 (5 bases). Sequences were obtained from PBMCs. The CDR3 nucleotides read TGCGCCAGCAGCTTGGCCGCATCAGGAGGAGGCACAGATACGCAGTATTTT. It is translated as CASSLAASGGGTDTQYF. Together with reference TRBV5-1 and TRBJ2-3, the CDR3 gives the full variable domain: KAGVTQTPRYLIKTRGQQVTLSCSPISGHRSVSWYQQTPGQGLQFLFEYFSETQRNKGNFPGRFSGRQFSNSRSEMNVSTLELGDSALYLCASSLAASGGGTDTQYFGPGTRLTVL.